The 3 T cell receptor beta chains presented below share a single source sample, sequenced in a study of technical replicates of blood from a few donors. Here immunoSEQ multiplex PCR was the method, and the copy in TCRdb shows in-frame clones only, minus some. The table shows approximately 85,000 clones, with approximately 93% occurring only once. The sample consisted of T cells isolated from PBMCs. The receptors derive from a human donor in good health.

Concerning this clone: The same CDR3 arises from other DNA sequences in this sample as well. V and J are TRBV2 and TRBJ2-5; a possible D gene is TRBD1 (5 bases). Germline V lookup: CDR1 SNHLY, CDR2 FYNNEI. V was cut by 6 bases and J by 3 bases, with 8 bases left in between. This CDR3 region has 12 residues. Here the CDR3 reads CASRVGEETQYF. As DNA, the CDR3 is TGTGCCAGCAGAGTAGGGGAAGAGACCCAGTACTTC.

The chain has TRBV5-6 and TRBJ1-4; 10 bases match TRBD1. Per germline, CDR1 SGHDT and CDR2 YYEEEE. CDR3 length equals 15 residues. Trimming removed 4 bases from V and 8 bases from J; junction bases left unmatched: 8. The CDR3 region is CASSKPGTGVEKLFF. CDR3 nucleotide sequence: TGTGCCAGCAGCAAACCCGGGACAGGGGTGGAAAAACTGTTTTTT.

The V and J genes are TRBV14 and TRBJ1-2; TRBD1 might be the D (6 bases). Trimming shortened V by 1 base and J by 8 bases, and 17 bases separated the two germline ends. This CDR3 contains 15 residues. Germline CDR1 reads SGHDN; CDR2 reads FVKESK. The CDR3 is CASSQGTARSTGYTF. For the CDR3, the DNA is TGTGCCAGCAGCCAAGGGACAGCCAGATCGACCGGCTACACCTTC.